Each of the 19 T cell receptor beta chains below was sequenced from the same sample in a study of tumor-infiltrating lymphocytes in primary liver carcinoma. From around 530 ng of total RNA, TCR beta-specific cDNA was reverse-transcribed using a constant-region primer. Employing slightly modified ARM-PCR, three nested multiplex PCR rounds were run, and these gave rise to the TCR beta libraries. Two initial PCR rounds of around 9 cycles each paired TRBV1-TRBV30 forward primers with a C-beta reverse primer. Using its own MiXCR run on the multiplex PCR reads, TCRdb lists one record per CDR3 protein. The table has over 75,000 distinct CDR3 sequences, approximately 68% seen once; the top ten hold more than 25%. Both RNA and DNA were isolated together from around 20-30 mg of bulk tissue that had not been sorted. What was sequenced was tumor-adjacent normal liver tissue. These receptors all come from a man in his forties or fifties with primary liver carcinoma and hepatitis B virus infection.

This sequence joins TRBV9 and TRBJ2-2, with D perhaps matching TRBD2 (6 bases). Germline values: CDR1 SGDLS, CDR2 YYNGEE. Trimming took off 3 bases at V and 7 bases at J, with 19 bases between the two ends. The CDR3 consists of 16 residues. The CDR3 reads CASSAGGGTYDGELFF. As DNA, the CDR3 is TGTGCCAGCAGCGCGGGTGGGGGGACTTATGACGGGGAGCTGTTTTTT.

The gene calls are TRBV11-2 and TRBJ2-2; 8 bases are shared with TRBD2. The CDR3 consists of 14 residues. Germline CDR1 and CDR2: SGHAT and FQNNGV. Unmatched junction bases numbered 13, after V lost 4 bases and J lost 15 bases. CDR3 nucleotides: TGTGCCAGCAGCTCAAGCAACTACGGGGGGGATATGTTTTTT. It yields the protein CASSSSNYGGDMFF.

Remarks on this clonotype: This CDR3 is missing its conserved last phenylalanine or tryptophan, likely due to a read error. The chain combines TRBV5-5 with TRBJ1-1, with D possibly TRBD1 on 5 matching bases. V was shortened by 5 bases and J by 6 bases, with 17 bases between the two germline ends. The germline V gene has CDR1 SGHKS and CDR2 YYEKEE (reference sequence). This CDR3 is 14 amino acids long. The CDR3, as DNA: TGTGCCAGCAGTCATGCAGGGTCTTCCCCTGAAGCTTTCTCT. The encoded protein is CASSHAGSSPEAFS.

Comments on this clonotype: With a much larger clone just one base away, this may be a read error. The chain employs TRBV5-4 and TRBJ1-4, with a tentative D call TRBD1 (5 bases). Germline CDR1 is SGHNT and CDR2 is YYREEE (reference sequence). The CDR3 runs 15 residues. The CDR3 protein is CVSRDGGTSNEKLFF. CDR3 in DNA: TGTGTCAGCAGGGATGGGGGGACCTCTAATGAAAAACTGTTTTTT.

As for this clonotype: This may be a read error, as it is one base from a much larger clone. The chain carries TRBV12-3 or TRBV12-4 and TRBJ1-6, with 8 bases matching TRBD1. CDR3 size: 13 residues. For the CDR3, the DNA is TGTGCCAGCACTCAGGGGGCGAATTCACCCCTCCTCTTT. Its translation: CASTQGANSPLLF.

CDR3 region: CASSLQRENEQFF. The DNA for the CDR3 is TGTGCCAGCAGCTTACAGCGGGAGAATGAGCAGTTCTTC. This chain uses TRBV7-2 with TRBJ2-1, with TRBD2 matching over 8 bases. V shed 2 bases, J shed 7 bases, and the junction held 1 base outside the gene matches. This CDR3 has 13 residues. Germline V gene data show CDR1 as SGHTA and CDR2 as FQGNSA.

The rearrangement joins TRBV5-4 to TRBJ1-2, with TRBD1 matching over 10 bases. This CDR3 comprises 15 residues. J lost 4 bases, V lost 7 bases, and 10 bases had no gene match. The germline CDR1 and CDR2 sequences are SGHNT and YYREEE (reference sequence). CDR3 loop: CASADPTGGAYGYTF. CDR3 DNA: TGTGCCAGCGCCGACCCGACAGGGGGCGCCTATGGCTACACCTTC.

This clonotype has only one observation. This CDR3 is missing its conserved last phenylalanine or tryptophan, likely due to a read error. The chain combines TRBV11-2 with TRBJ1-2; D may be TRBD1 (5 bases). The CDR3 totals 13 residues. Trimming removed 2 bases at V and 6 bases at J, with 10 bases between. From germline, CDR1 is SGHAT and CDR2 FQNNGV. The CDR3 nucleotides read TGTGCCAGCAGCTTAAAGGGGAACCATGGCTACACCTTG. Protein: CASSLKGNHGYTL.

In the case of this clonotype: The CDR3 does not close with the conserved phenylalanine or tryptophan, likely indicating a read error. The chain combines TRBV7-9 with TRBJ1-2; 7 bases are shared with TRBD1. V lost 1 base, J lost 4 bases, and 6 bases stayed unmatched. The germline V gene encodes CDR1 SEHNR and CDR2 FQNEAQ (reference sequence). The CDR3 totals 15 residues. In nucleotides, the CDR3 is TGTGCCAGCAGCTTAGGGACAGGCTCGGCCTATGGCTACACCATC. Amino acids: CASSLGTGSAYGYTI.

As to this clonotype: Without the conserved terminal phenylalanine or tryptophan, this CDR3 likely stems from a read error. The V and J genes are TRBV5-1 and TRBJ2-7; D is possibly TRBD1 or TRBD2 (5 bases each). V was clipped by 5 bases and J by 3 bases, with 12 bases between them. The CDR3 totals 13 residues. Germline lookup yields CDR1 SGHRS and CDR2 YFSETQ. CDR3 sequence: CASRSGGGYEQYL. Written as DNA, the CDR3 is TGCGCCAGCAGAAGTGGGGGTGGCTACGAGCAGTACTTA.

To note about this clonotype: It may be a read error: a sequence one base away is much more abundant. The chain uses TRBV7-8 and TRBJ2-7, with a weak D call TRBD2 (5 bases). Trimming removed 4 bases at V and 2 bases at J, with 21 bases between. CDR1 SGHVS and CDR2 FQNEAQ come from the germline V gene. CDR3 size: 17 residues. DNA for the CDR3: TGTGCCAGCAGCTCTCCCCTCGGCGGTGAGGGAGCCTACGAGCAGTACTTC. It codes for CASSSPLGGEGAYEQYF.

With respect to this clonotype: Possible read error: a much larger clone is one base away. This chain joins TRBV12-3 or TRBV12-4 and TRBJ1-2; no reliable D call. V dropped 2 bases and J dropped 10 bases, with 14 bases sitting between them. The CDR3 has 13 amino acids. The CDR3 DNA is TGTGCCAGCAGTTTATCGGCGCCGAGTGACTACACCTTC. It specifies CASSLSAPSDYTF.

As regards this clonotype: The conserved closing phenylalanine or tryptophan is absent in this CDR3, likely reflecting a read error. The limits of the CDR3 on the DNA are not certain, so only TCRdb's listed CDR3 is given. This rearrangement joins TRBV10-3 to TRBJ2-2. The CDR3 numbers 12 amino acids, ends counted. CDR1 and CDR2 from the germline V gene are ENHRY and SYGVKD. CDR3 in amino acids: CAISINTGELFY.

This clonotype was seen just once. The junction does not match germline at one end; this may be a read error. This rearrangement joins TRBV29-1 to TRBJ2-7, with TRBD2 matching over 7 bases. The germline CDR1 and CDR2 sequences are SQVTM and ANQGSEA. There are 14 residues in the CDR3. The CDR3 sequence is CSVELGLTTDEQYF. In DNA, the CDR3 is TGCAGCGTTGAATTGGGACTAACGACCGACGAGCAGTATTTC.

The count of this clonotype is one. The junction does not match germline at one end; this may be a read error. V usage is TRBV28 and J usage is TRBJ2-1; D unclear. This CDR3 comprises 15 residues. The germline CDR1 and CDR2 sequences are MDHEN and SYDVKM. The CDR3 DNA is TGTGCCGGCAGTTTCTTTTTGGCTCCCAAGCCTGAGCAGCTTTTC. It translates to CAGSFFLAPKPEQLF.

Notes on this clonotype: Sequence at one end of the junction differs from germline and may be a read error. V usage is TRBV29-1 and J usage is TRBJ2-2, with D unresolved. This CDR3 is 12 amino acids long. Germline V lookup: CDR1 SQVTM, CDR2 ANQGSEA. CDR3 in amino acids: CGVDQGLEELFF. DNA for the CDR3: TGCGGCGTTGACCAAGGGCTCGAGGAGCTGTTTTTT.

This sequence joins TRBV7-9 and TRBJ1-2, with a tentative D call TRBD1 (6 bases). Between the trimmed V and J ends, which lost 5 bases and 6 bases, there was a span of 25 bases. Per germline, CDR1 SEHNR and CDR2 FQNEAQ (reference sequence). This CDR3 spans 17 amino acids. CDR3 sequence: CASSPPGRGPKEDGYTF. The DNA for the CDR3 is TGTGCCAGCAGCCCTCCGGGCAGGGGCCCTAAGGAGGATGGCTACACCTTC.

In regard to this clonotype: At one end, the junction sequence differs from germline, possibly due to a read error. The V and J genes are TRBV4-1 and TRBJ2-3; weak D call: TRBD2 (5 bases). This CDR3 is built from 14 residues. Germline loops: CDR1 MGHRA, CDR2 YSYEKL. CDR3 sequence (DNA): TGCACCAGCAGGCAGGCGGAGGTGTCAGATACGCAGTATTTT. It is translated as CTSRQAEVSDTQYF.

Points on this clonotype: The conserved phenylalanine or tryptophan normally closing the CDR3 is absent here, so this likely arose from a read error. The chain couples TRBV11-1 to TRBJ1-1; no clear D gene. The germline V gene has CDR1 SGHAT and CDR2 FQDESV (reference sequence). This CDR3 contains 14 residues. Trimming removed 1 base from V and 4 bases from J, with 10 bases in between. The CDR3 DNA reads as TGTGCCAGCAGCTTAGAGCCAGTGGGCACTGAAGCTTTCTAT. Its translation: CASSLEPVGTEAFY.